Listed below are T cell receptor beta chains from one sample, sequenced in a study of blood T cell repertoires in COVID-19. Libraries were prepared by immunoSEQ multiplex PCR; TCRdb keeps only in-frame clonotypes and omits some of them. Among 100,000 to 150,000 clones listed, approximately 85% were seen once. The sequenced material came from peripheral blood. The receptors were gathered from an elderly woman with COVID-19, enrolled during active disease. Each CDR3 is given with its conserved first and last residue. D genes are given only for firm matches. Rows give clone size only sometimes, using once, few, many, or a class for an expanded clone.

>TRBD2|NA|TRBV19|TRBJ2-3
CASSSGRGTDTQYF
TGTGCCAGTTCTAGCGGGAGAGGAACAGATACGCAGTATTTT
>NA|few|TRBV9|TRBJ1-4
CASSTSHGATNEKLFF
TGTGCCAGCAGCACGAGTCACGGTGCAACTAATGAAAAACTGTTTTTT
>NA|once|TRBV4-3|TRBJ2-3
CASSQDQRGTDTQYF
TGCGCCAGCAGCCAAGATCAGCGGGGCACAGATACGCAGTATTTT
>NA|NA|TRBV7-6|TRBJ2-3
CASSLAELLAPDTQYF
TGTGCCAGCAGCTTAGCTGAACTCTTAGCCCCAGATACGCAGTATTTT
>NA|NA|TRBV2|TRBJ1-1
CASSRQDFATEAFF
TGTGCCAGCAGCCGACAGGACTTTGCCACTGAAGCTTTCTTT
>NA|NA|TRBV18|TRBJ1-6
CASSHDQGMNSPLHF
TGTGCCAGCTCACACGACCAGGGGATGAATTCACCCCTCCACTTT
>NA|NA|TRBV6-2/TRBV6-3|TRBJ1-5
CASSYPRGSNQPQHF
TGTGCCAGCAGTTACCCCAGGGGTAGCAATCAGCCCCAGCATTTT
>TRBD2|NA|TRBV20-1|TRBJ2-7
CSASAGEAGEQYF
TGCAGTGCTAGTGCGGGAGAGGCAGGCGAGCAGTACTTC
>TRBD1|NA|TRBV28|TRBJ1-2
CASDRETGYGYTF
TGTGCCAGCGACCGTGAGACAGGGTATGGCTACACCTTC
>TRBD2|NA|TRBV6-2/TRBV6-3|TRBJ2-7
CASSLVGTSGPTYEQYF
TGTGCCAGCAGCCTCGTCGGGACTAGCGGGCCTACCTACGAGCAGTACTTC
>NA|NA|TRBV18|TRBJ2-3
CASSPYSLSTDTQYF
TGTGCCAGCTCACCCTACTCGCTTAGCACAGATACGCAGTATTTT
>TRBD2|NA|TRBV7-2|TRBJ2-7
CASSPGLAEIYEQYF
TGTGCCAGCAGCCCCGGACTAGCGGAAATTTACGAGCAGTACTTC
>NA|NA|TRBV7-3|TRBJ2-3
CASSPTGTDTQYF
TGTGCCAGCAGCCCGACAGGCACAGATACGCAGTATTTT
>NA|NA|TRBV3-1/TRBV3-2|TRBJ1-2
CASGGIIPGYTF
TGTGCCAGCGGGGGGATTATTCCTGGCTACACCTTC
>TRBD2|NA|TRBV13|TRBJ2-7
CASGPGTSGSGEQYF
TGTGCCAGCGGCCCGGGGACTAGCGGGAGTGGGGAGCAGTACTTC
>NA|NA|TRBV18|TRBJ1-1
CASSPGHLRDTEAFF
TGTGCCAGCTCACCGGGGCATCTCCGGGACACTGAAGCTTTCTTT
>NA|NA|TRBV10-3|TRBJ1-4
CAISGGPGGEKLFF
TGTGCCATCAGTGGAGGGCCGGGTGGTGAAAAACTGTTTTTT
>TRBD2|once|TRBV9|TRBJ2-3
CASSPPGLAGATDTQYF
TGTGCCAGCAGCCCCCCGGGCCTAGCGGGAGCAACAGATACGCAGTATTTT
>TRBD2|NA|TRBV18|TRBJ2-3
CASSPIGLAGGSSTDTQYF
TGTGCCAGCTCACCCATTGGACTAGCGGGAGGGTCAAGCACAGATACGCAGTATTTT
>NA|few|TRBV27|TRBJ1-2
CASSNGWNYGYTF
TGTGCCAGCAGTAACGGTTGGAACTATGGCTACACCTTC
>TRBD2|NA|TRBV7-2|TRBJ2-5
CASSDILAGGPSETQYF
TGTGCCAGCAGCGACATCCTAGCGGGAGGGCCCTCAGAGACCCAGTACTTC
>TRBD2|few|TRBV2|TRBJ2-2
CASSKAGGGGGELFF
TGTGCCAGCAGTAAGGCGGGAGGAGGTGGCGGGGAGCTGTTTTTT
>NA|NA|TRBV29-1|TRBJ1-2
CSVAQGSYGYTF
TGCAGCGTTGCTCAGGGAAGCTATGGCTACACCTTC
>NA|NA|TRBV4-2|TRBJ2-7
CASSQDRYEQYF
TGTGCCAGCAGCCAAGATCGGTACGAGCAGTACTTC
>NA|NA|TRBV3-1/TRBV3-2|TRBJ1-1
CASSQGPRGTEAFF
TGTGCCAGCAGCCAAGGGCCCAGGGGCACTGAAGCTTTCTTT
>NA|NA|TRBV5-6|TRBJ1-1
CASSTPGRYAEAFF
TGTGCCAGCAGCACTCCGGGGAGGTACGCTGAAGCTTTCTTT
>NA|NA|TRBV7-9|TRBJ2-5
CASSLSGGFETQYF
TGTGCCAGCAGCTTATCAGGAGGGTTTGAGACCCAGTACTTC
>TRBD2|NA|TRBV11-3|TRBJ2-2
CASSRTSGSHTGELFF
TGTGCCAGCAGCAGGACTAGCGGGAGTCACACCGGGGAGCTGTTTTTT
>TRBD2|NA|TRBV5-6|TRBJ2-2
CASTSGLAGVTGELFF
TGTGCCAGCACTTCGGGACTAGCGGGAGTAACCGGGGAGCTGTTTTTT
>TRBD2|NA|TRBV10-3|TRBJ2-7
CAISEPRDYSPGNSYEQYF
TGTGCCATCAGTGAGCCCCGGGACTACTCCCCGGGTAACTCCTACGAGCAGTACTTC
>TRBD1|NA|TRBV19|TRBJ2-2
CASSVGQGATGELFF
TGTGCCAGTAGTGTGGGACAGGGGGCGACCGGGGAGCTGTTTTTT
>TRBD1|once|TRBV28|TRBJ1-2
CASSSGQARNYGYTF
TGTGCCAGCAGTTCCGGACAGGCGAGGAACTATGGCTACACCTTC
>NA|NA|TRBV6-5|TRBJ2-1
CASSHPTNEQFF
TGTGCCAGCAGTCACCCGACAAATGAGCAGTTCTTC
>NA|NA|TRBV5-6|TRBJ1-5
CASSWRGSNQPQHF
TGTGCCAGCAGCTGGAGGGGTAGCAATCAGCCCCAGCATTTT
>NA|once|TRBV18|TRBJ2-2
CASSVDRTGELFF
TGTGCCAGCTCAGTGGACAGAACCGGGGAGCTGTTTTTT
>TRBD2|once|TRBV3-1/TRBV3-2|TRBJ2-1
CASSPSGTLNEQFF
TGTGCCAGCAGCCCGAGCGGGACCTTGAACGAGCAGTTCTTC
>TRBD2|NA|TRBV3-1/TRBV3-2|TRBJ2-1
CASSSGLAGGMFEQFF
TGTGCCAGCAGCTCCGGACTAGCGGGAGGGATGTTTGAGCAGTTCTTC
>TRBD2|NA|TRBV5-4|TRBJ2-7
CASSMGLAGASSSYEQYF
TGTGCCAGCAGCATGGGACTAGCGGGAGCCTCTAGCTCCTACGAGCAGTACTTC
>TRBD1|NA|TRBV6-5|TRBJ1-1
CASRRGGAVNTEAFF
TGTGCCAGCAGGCGAGGGGGCGCGGTGAACACTGAAGCTTTCTTT
>TRBD2|NA|TRBV7-2|TRBJ2-7
CASSPRLAVSSYEQYF
TGTGCCAGCAGCCCCCGACTAGCGGTGAGCTCCTACGAGCAGTACTTC
>TRBD2|NA|TRBV3-1/TRBV3-2|TRBJ2-1
CASSQATSGYNEQFF
TGTGCCAGCAGCCAAGCTACTAGCGGTTACAATGAGCAGTTCTTC
>NA|NA|TRBV6-1|TRBJ1-2
CASSEIPTNYGYTF
TGTGCCAGCAGTGAGATACCTACTAACTATGGCTACACCTTC
>TRBD2|NA|TRBV6-4|TRBJ2-1
CASSALADYNEQFF
TGTGCCAGCAGTGCTCTAGCGGATTACAATGAGCAGTTCTTC
>NA|once|TRBV21-1|TRBJ1-6
CASSKGQQSNSYNSPLHF
TGTGCCAGCAGCAAAGGGCAACAATCAAACTCCTATAATTCACCCCTCCACTTT
>NA|NA|TRBV28|TRBJ2-5
CASSPNRRQGWNQETQYF
TGTGCCAGCAGTCCTAATAGACGGCAGGGGTGGAACCAAGAGACCCAGTACTTC
>TRBD2|NA|TRBV3-1/TRBV3-2|TRBJ2-4
CASSQLTSGRTSTKNIQYF
TGTGCCAGCAGCCAATTGACTAGCGGGAGGACGTCGACCAAAAACATTCAGTACTTC
>NA|NA|TRBV19|TRBJ1-1
CASTLDEGTEAFF
TGTGCCAGTACCCTGGACGAGGGCACTGAAGCTTTCTTT
>NA|once|TRBV28|TRBJ2-2
CASSLTREKAGELFF
TGTGCCAGCAGTTTAACCCGGGAGAAGGCCGGGGAGCTGTTTTTT
>NA|NA|TRBV11-2|TRBJ2-1
CASSLSSWGAGYNEQFF
TGTGCCAGCAGCTTAAGCTCCTGGGGAGCCGGCTACAATGAGCAGTTCTTC
>NA|NA|TRBV7-2|TRBJ2-2
CASSLYRSTGELFF
TGTGCCAGCAGCTTATACAGGTCCACCGGGGAGCTGTTTTTT
>TRBD1|once|TRBV5-4|TRBJ2-7
CASSSGQASYEQYF
TGTGCCAGCAGCTCGGGACAGGCGAGCTACGAGCAGTACTTC
>TRBD1|NA|TRBV14|TRBJ1-1
CASSLGQGTTEAFF
TGTGCCAGCAGCCTAGGACAGGGGACGACTGAAGCTTTCTTT
>TRBD1|NA|TRBV9|TRBJ2-5
CASSATQGLGETQYF
TGTGCCAGCAGCGCGACACAGGGGTTGGGCGAGACCCAGTACTTC